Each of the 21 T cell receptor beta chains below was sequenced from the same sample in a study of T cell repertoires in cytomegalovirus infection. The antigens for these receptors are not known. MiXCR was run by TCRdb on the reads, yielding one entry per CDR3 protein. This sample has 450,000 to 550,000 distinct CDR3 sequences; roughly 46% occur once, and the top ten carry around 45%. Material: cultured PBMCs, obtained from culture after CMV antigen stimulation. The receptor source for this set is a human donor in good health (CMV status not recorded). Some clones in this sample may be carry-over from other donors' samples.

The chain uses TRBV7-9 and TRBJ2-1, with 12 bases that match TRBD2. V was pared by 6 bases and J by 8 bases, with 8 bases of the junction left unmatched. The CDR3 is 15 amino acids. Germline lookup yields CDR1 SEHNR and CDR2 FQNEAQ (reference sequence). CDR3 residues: CASRVWTSGNDEQFF. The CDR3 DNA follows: TGTGCCAGCAGGGTTTGGACTAGCGGGAACGATGAGCAGTTCTTC.

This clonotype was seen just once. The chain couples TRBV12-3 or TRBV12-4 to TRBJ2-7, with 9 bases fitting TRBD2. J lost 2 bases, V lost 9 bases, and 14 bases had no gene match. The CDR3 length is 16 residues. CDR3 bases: TGTGCCAGACGACTATTTGGAGCGGGAGGCGCCTACGAGCAGTACTTC. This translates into CARRLFGAGGAYEQYF.

CDR3 in DNA: TGTGCCAGCTATTGGTCAGGGGAAATTATCGATGAGCAGTTCTTC. This gives the protein CASYWSGEIIDEQFF. The chain employs TRBV2 and TRBJ2-1, with a weak D call TRBD1 (6 bases). V was cut by 8 bases and J by 8 bases, with 22 bases left in between. There are 15 residues in the CDR3. Germline V gene data show CDR1 as SNHLY and CDR2 as FYNNEI. Drawing the rest from reference TRBV2 and TRBJ2-1, the complete variable domain is EPEVTQTPSHQVTQMGQEVILRCVPISNHLYFYWYRQILGQKVEFLVSFYNNEISEKSEIFDDQFSVERPDGSNFTLKIRSTKLEDSAMYFCASYWSGEIIDEQFFGPGTRLTVL.

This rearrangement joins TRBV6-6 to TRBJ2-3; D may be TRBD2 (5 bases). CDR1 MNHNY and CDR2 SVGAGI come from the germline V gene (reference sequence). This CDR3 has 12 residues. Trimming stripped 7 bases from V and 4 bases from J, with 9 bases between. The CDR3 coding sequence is TGTGCCAGCAAGGAGGACTCAGATACGCAGTATTTT. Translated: CASKEDSDTQYF.

The CDR3 sequence is CASSLRMRGNTIYF. CDR3 DNA: TGTGCCAGCAGCTTAAGGATGAGAGGAAACACCATATATTTT. The genes are TRBV7-2 and TRBJ1-3; no clear D gene. V gave up 2 bases and J gave up 4 bases, with 9 bases separating them. CDR3 length equals 14 residues. The germline V gene encodes CDR1 SGHTA and CDR2 FQGNSA.

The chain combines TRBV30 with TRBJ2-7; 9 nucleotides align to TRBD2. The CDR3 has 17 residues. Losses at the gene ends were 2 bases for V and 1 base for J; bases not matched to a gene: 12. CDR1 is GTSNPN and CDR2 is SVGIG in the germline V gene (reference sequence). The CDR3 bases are TGTGCCTGGAGTTTACGACCGGGACTAGCCCTTTCCTACGAGCAGTACTTC. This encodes CAWSLRPGLALSYEQYF.

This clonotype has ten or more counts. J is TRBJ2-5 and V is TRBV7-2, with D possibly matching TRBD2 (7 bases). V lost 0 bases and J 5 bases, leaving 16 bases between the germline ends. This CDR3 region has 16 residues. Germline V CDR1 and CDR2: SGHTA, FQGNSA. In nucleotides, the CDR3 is TGTGCCAGCAGCTTAGCCATCGGGGGGCAGGGGGAGACCCAGTACTTC. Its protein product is CASSLAIGGQGETQYF.

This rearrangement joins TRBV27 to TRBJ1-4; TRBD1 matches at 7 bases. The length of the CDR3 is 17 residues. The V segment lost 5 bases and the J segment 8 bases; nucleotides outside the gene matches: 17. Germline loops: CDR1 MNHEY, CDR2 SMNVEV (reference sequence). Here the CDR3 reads CASSTRDSPKELEKLFF. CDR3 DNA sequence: TGTGCCAGCAGTACAAGGGACAGCCCTAAGGAGTTAGAAAAACTGTTTTTT.

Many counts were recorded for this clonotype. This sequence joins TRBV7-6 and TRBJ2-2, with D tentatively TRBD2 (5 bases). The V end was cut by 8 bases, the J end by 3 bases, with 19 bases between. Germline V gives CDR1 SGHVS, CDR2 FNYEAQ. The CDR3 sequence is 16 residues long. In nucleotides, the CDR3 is TGTGCCAGCCCCAGCGAGGTGGGAGAGGACACCGGGGAGCTGTTTTTT. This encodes CASPSEVGEDTGELFF.

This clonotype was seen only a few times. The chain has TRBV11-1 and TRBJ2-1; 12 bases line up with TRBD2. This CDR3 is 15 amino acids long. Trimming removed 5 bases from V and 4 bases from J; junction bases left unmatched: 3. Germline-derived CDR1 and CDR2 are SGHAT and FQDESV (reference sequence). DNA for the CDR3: TGTGCCAGCAGCACTAGCGGGGGGCATTACAATGAGCAGTTCTTC. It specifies CASSTSGGHYNEQFF.

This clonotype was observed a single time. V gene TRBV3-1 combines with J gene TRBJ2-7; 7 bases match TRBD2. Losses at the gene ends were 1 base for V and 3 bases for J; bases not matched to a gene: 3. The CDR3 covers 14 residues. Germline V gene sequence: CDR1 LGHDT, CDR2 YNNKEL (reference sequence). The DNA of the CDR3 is TGTGCCAGCAGCCAAGGACTAGCTGTCTACGAGCAGTACTTC. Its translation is CASSQGLAVYEQYF.

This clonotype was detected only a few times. The CDR3 DNA reads TGTGCCAGCAGCCTAAGACAGGGACAAGTAAACACTGAAGCTTTCTTT. As protein: CASSLRQGQVNTEAFF. V usage is TRBV7-9 and J usage is TRBJ1-1; 7 nucleotides agree with TRBD1. The V segment lost 5 bases and the J segment 2 bases; nucleotides outside the gene matches: 11. Germline V gene data show CDR1 as SEHNR and CDR2 as FQNEAQ (reference sequence). The CDR3 runs 16 residues. Full variable domain (remainder filled in from reference TRBV7-9 and TRBJ1-1): DTGVSQNPRHKITKRGQNVTFRCDPISEHNRLYWYRQTLGQGPEFLTYFQNEAQLEKSRLLSDRFSAERPKGSFSTLEIQRTEQGDSAMYLCASSLRQGQVNTEAFFGQGTRLTVV.

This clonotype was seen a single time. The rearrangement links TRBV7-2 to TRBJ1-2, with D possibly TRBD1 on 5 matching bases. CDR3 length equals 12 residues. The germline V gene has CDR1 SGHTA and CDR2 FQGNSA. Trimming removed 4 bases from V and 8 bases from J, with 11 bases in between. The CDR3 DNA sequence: TGTGCCAGCAGCTCGGACATTGTCGGCTACACCTTC. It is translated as CASSSDIVGYTF. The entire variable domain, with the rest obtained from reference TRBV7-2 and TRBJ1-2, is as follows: GAGVSQSPSNKVTEKGKDVELRCDPISGHTALYWYRQSLGQGLEFLIYFQGNSAPDKSGLPSDRFSAERTGGSVSTLTIQRTQQEDSAVYLCASSSDIVGYTFGSGTRLTVV.

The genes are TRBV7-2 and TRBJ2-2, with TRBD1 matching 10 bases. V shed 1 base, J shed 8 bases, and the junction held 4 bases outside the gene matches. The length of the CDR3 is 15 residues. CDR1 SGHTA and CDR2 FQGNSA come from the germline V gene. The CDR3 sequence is CASSLVGQGVGELFF. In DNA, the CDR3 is TGTGCCAGCAGCTTAGTCGGACAGGGGGTAGGGGAGCTGTTTTTT.

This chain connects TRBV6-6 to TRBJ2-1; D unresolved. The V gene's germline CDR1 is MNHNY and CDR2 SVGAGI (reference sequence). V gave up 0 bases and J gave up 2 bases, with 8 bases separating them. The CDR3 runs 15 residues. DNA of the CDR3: TGTGCCAGCAGTTACTCGATCGGGCCCTACAATGAGCAGTTCTTC. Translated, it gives CASSYSIGPYNEQFF.

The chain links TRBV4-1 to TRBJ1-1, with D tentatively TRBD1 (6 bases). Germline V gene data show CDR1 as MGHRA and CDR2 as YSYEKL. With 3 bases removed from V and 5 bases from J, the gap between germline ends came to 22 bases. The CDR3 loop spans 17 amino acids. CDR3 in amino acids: CASSHPGQSALLTEAFF. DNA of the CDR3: TGCGCCAGCAGCCACCCCGGACAGTCGGCTCTTCTGACTGAAGCTTTCTTT.

The CDR3 reads CASTPLGAPRSYNEQFF. CDR3 bases: TGTGCCAGCACCCCCTTGGGAGCGCCCAGGTCCTACAATGAGCAGTTCTTC. The V and J genes are TRBV6-2 or TRBV6-3 and TRBJ2-1; tentatively, D is TRBD2 (5 bases). Trimming took 7 bases from V and 1 from J, leaving 20 bases between them. This CDR3 contains 17 residues. CDR1 is MNHEY, CDR2 SVGEGT, per germline.

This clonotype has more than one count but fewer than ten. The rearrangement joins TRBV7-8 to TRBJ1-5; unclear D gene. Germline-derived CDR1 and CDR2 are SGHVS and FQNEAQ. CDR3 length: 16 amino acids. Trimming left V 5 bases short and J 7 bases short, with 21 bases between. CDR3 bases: TGTGCCAGCAGCATGGGATTTGGGTATCGAGGCCAGCCCCAGCATTTT. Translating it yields CASSMGFGYRGQPQHF.

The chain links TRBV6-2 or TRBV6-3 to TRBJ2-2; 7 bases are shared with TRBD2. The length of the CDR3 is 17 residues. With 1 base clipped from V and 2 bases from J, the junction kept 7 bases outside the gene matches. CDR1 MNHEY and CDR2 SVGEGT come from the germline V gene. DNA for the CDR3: TGTGCCAGCAGTTACTTCGGACTAGTCAAAAACACCGGGGAGCTGTTTTTT. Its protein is CASSYFGLVKNTGELFF.

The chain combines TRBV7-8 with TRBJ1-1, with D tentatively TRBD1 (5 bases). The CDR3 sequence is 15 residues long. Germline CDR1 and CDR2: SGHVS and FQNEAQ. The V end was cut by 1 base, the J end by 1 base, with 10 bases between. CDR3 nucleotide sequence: TGTGCCAGCAGCTTAGTGGGACGGAAGAACACTGAAGCTTTCTTT. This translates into CASSLVGRKNTEAFF.

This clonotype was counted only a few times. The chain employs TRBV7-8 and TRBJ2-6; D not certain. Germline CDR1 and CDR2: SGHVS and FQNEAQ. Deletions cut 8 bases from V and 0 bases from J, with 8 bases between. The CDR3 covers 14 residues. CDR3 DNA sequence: TGTGCCAGCTCCAGAAACTCTGGGGCCAACGTCCTGACTTTC. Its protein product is CASSRNSGANVLTF.